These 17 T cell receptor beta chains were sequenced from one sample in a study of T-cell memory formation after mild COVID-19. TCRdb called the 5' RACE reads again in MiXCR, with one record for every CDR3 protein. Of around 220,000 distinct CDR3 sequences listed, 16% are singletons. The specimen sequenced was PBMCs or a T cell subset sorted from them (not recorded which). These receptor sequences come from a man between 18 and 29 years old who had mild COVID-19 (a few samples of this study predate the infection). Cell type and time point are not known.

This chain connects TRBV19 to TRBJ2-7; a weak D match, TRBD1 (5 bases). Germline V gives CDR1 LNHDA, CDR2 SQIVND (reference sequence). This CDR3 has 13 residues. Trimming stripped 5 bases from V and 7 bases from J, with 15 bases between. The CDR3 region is CASSLTQGSEQYF. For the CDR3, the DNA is TGTGCCAGTAGTCTCACCCAGGGTTCAGAGCAGTACTTC.

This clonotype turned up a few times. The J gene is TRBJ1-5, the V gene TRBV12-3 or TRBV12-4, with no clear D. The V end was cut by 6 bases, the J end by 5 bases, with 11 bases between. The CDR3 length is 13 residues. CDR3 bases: TGTGCCAGCAGGGAAGGGATTTATCAGCCCCAGCATTTT. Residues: CASREGIYQPQHF.

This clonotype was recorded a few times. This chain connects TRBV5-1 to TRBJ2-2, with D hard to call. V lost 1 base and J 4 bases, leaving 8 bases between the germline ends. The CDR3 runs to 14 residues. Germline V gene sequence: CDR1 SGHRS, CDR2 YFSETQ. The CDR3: CASSLSPVTGELFF. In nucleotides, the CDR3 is TGCGCCAGCAGCTTGTCCCCGGTCACCGGGGAGCTGTTTTTT.

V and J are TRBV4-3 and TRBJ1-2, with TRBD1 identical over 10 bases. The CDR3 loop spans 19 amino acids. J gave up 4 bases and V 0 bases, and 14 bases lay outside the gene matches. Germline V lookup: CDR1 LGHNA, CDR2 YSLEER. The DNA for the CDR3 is TGCGCCAGCAGCCAAGATACCGGGACAGGGGCAGTTGTCGGCTATGGCTACACCTTC. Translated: CASSQDTGTGAVVGYGYTF.

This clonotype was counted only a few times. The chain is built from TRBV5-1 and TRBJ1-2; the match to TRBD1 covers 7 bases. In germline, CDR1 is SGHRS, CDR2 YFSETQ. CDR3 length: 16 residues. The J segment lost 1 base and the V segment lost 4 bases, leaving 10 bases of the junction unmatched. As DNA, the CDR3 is TGCGCCAGCAGCGGGACAGTCCGCTCAGATAACTATGGCTACACCTTC. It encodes CASSGTVRSDNYGYTF.

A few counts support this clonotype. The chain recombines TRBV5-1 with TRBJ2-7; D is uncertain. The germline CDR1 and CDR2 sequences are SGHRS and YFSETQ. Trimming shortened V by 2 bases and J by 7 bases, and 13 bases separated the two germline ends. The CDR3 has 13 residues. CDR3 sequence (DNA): TGCGCCAGCAGCTTTTCCTCCGGATATGAGCAGTACTTC. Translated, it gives CASSFSSGYEQYF. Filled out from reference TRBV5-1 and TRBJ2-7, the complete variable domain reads KAGVTQTPRYLIKTRGQQVTLSCSPISGHRSVSWYQQTPGQGLQFLFEYFSETQRNKGNFPGRFSGRQFSNSRSEMNVSTLELGDSALYLCASSFSSGYEQYFGPGTRLTVT.

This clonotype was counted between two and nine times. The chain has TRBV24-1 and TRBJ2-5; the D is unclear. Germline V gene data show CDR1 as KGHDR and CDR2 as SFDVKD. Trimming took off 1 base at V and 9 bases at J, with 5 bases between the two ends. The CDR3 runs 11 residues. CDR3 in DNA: TGTGCCACCAGTGATTTCCGGTCCCAGTACTTC. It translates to CATSDFRSQYF.

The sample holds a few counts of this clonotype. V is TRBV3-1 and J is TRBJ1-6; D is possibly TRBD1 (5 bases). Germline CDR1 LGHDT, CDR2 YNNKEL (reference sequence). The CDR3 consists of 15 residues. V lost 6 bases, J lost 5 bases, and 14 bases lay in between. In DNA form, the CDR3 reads TGTGCCAGCAGTCGGACATCGTGGGATAATTCACCCCTCCACTTT. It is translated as CASSRTSWDNSPLHF. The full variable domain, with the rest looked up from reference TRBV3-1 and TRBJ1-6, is DTAVSQTPKYLVTQMGNDKSIKCEQNLGHDTMYWYKQDSKKFLKIMFSYNNKELIINETVPNRFSPKSPDKAHLNLHINSLELGDSAVYFCASSRTSWDNSPLHFGNGTRLTVT.

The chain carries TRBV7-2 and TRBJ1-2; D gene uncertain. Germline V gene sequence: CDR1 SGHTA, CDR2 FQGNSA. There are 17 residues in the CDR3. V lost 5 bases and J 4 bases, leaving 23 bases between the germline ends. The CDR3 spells CASSDQPDMGWTYGYTF. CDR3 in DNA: TGTGCCAGCAGCGACCAGCCAGACATGGGATGGACCTATGGCTACACCTTC.

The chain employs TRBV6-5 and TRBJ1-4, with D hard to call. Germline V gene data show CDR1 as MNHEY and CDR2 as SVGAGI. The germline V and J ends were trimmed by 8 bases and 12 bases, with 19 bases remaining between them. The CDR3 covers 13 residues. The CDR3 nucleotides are TGTGCCAGCCACGCGGGAAAAGATCGGGAACTGTTTTTT. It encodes CASHAGKDRELFF.

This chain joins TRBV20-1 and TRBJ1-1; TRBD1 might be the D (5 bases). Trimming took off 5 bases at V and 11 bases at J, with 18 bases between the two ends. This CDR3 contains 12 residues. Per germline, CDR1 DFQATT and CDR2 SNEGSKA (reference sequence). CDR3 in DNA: TGCAGTGCTCGCCGATCCGGGGCCTCCGCTTTCTTT. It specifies CSARRSGASAFF.

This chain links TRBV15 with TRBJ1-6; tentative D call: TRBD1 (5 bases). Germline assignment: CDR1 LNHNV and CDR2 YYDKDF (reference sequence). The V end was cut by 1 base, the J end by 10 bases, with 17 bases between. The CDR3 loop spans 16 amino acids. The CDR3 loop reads CATSRGDSLKGSPLHF. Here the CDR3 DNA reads TGTGCCACCAGCAGAGGCGACAGCCTAAAGGGCTCACCCCTCCACTTT. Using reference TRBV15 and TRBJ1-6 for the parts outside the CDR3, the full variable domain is DAMVIQNPRYQVTQFGKPVTLSCSQTLNHNVMYWYQQKSSQAPKLLFHYYDKDFNNEADTPDNFQSRRPNTSFCFLDIRSPGLGDTAMYLCATSRGDSLKGSPLHFGNGTRLTVT.

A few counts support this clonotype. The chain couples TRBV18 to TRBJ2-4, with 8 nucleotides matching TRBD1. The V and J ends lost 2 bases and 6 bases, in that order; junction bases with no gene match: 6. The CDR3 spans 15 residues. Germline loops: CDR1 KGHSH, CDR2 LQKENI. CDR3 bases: TGTGCCAGCTCACCAGAGGCAGGGGGCGGAAACATTCAGTACTTC. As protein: CASSPEAGGGNIQYF.

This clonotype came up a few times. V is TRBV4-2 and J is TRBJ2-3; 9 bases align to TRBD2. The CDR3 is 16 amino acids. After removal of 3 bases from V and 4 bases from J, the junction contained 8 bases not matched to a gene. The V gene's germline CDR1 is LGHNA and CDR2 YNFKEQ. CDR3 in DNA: TGTGCCAGCAGCCAGAATCCGGGACTAGCTGCAGATACGCAGTATTTT. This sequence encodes CASSQNPGLAADTQYF.

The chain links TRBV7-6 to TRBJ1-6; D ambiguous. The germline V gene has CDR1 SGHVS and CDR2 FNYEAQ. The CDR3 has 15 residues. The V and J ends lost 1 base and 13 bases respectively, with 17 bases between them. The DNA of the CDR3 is TGTGCCAGCAGCTTAGTGGCGGCACCCCGCTCCCCCCTCCACTTT. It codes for CASSLVAAPRSPLHF.

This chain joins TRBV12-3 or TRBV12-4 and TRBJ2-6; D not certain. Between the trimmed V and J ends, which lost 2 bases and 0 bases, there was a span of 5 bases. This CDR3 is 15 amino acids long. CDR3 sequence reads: CASSLRLSGANVLTF. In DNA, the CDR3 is TGTGCCAGCAGTTTAAGGCTCTCTGGGGCCAACGTCCTGACTTTC.

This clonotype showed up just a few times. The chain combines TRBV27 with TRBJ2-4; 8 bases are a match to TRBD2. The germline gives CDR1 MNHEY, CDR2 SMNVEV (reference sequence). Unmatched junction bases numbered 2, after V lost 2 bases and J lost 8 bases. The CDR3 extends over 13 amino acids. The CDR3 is CASSLPGGDIQYF. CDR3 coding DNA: TGTGCCAGCAGTTTACCGGGGGGGGACATTCAGTACTTC.